The 31 T cell receptor beta chains below all came from one sample that was sequenced in a study of response to subunit inactivated influenza vaccine (dated by TCRdb to the late 2010s). Library construction relied on RT-PCR. The listed sequencing device is Illumina HiSeq 2500. TCRdb passed the public sequencing reads through fastp at Q25 and MiXCR, retaining productive beta sequences. Here each entry gathers all rows of one CDR3 protein and keeps the most common genes and DNA. For this sample the table gives hundreds of thousands of distinct CDR3 sequences, of which roughly 22% were detected only once. Under 13% of the sample is taken by the ten largest. Sequenced material: PBMCs from blood, taken less than 22 months after vaccination. Receptors originate from a man aged 45-69 years who received an inactivated influenza vaccine. Donor details come from another sample of the same person, matched by shared clones.

The rearrangement joins TRBV12-3 or TRBV12-4 to TRBJ1-1; 9 bases agree with TRBD1. The J segment lost 11 bases and the V segment lost 5 bases, leaving 6 bases of the junction unmatched. The CDR3 loop spans 12 amino acids. CDR3 sequence: CASSPQGADAFF. As DNA, the CDR3 is TGTGCCAGCAGTCCACAGGGGGCGGATGCTTTCTTT.

This clonotype appeared a few times. The rearrangement uses TRBV5-6 and TRBJ2-1, with TRBD2 matching 9 bases. CDR1 SGHDT and CDR2 YYEEEE come from the germline V gene. The V gene end was trimmed by 0 bases and the J gene end by 4 bases; junction bases not matched to a gene: 11. CDR3 size: 18 residues. CDR3 sequence (DNA): TGTGCCAGCAGCTTGGAGGTCTCTAGCGGGATGCTATACAATGAGCAGTTCTTC. It encodes CASSLEVSSGMLYNEQFF. The full variable domain, with the rest looked up from reference TRBV5-6 and TRBJ2-1, is DAGVTQSPTHLIKTRGQQVTLRCSPKSGHDTVSWYQQALGQGPQFIFQYYEEEERQRGNFPDRFSGHQFPNYSSELNVNALLLGDSALYLCASSLEVSSGMLYNEQFFGPGTRLTVL.

As concerns this clonotype: This likely comes from a read error, as the CDR3 has no conserved phenylalanine or tryptophan at its end. The DNA is left out, because the CDR3 cannot be placed on it with certainty; the CDR3 is given as TCRdb lists it. The V and J genes are TRBV6-7 and TRBJ2-7; the table calls TRBD1, which could not be checked here. TRBV6-7 falls under the ORF class, with uncertain function. A total of 10 residues make up the CDR3, ends included. The CDR3 is CASSYPQGGH.

V is TRBV10-2 and J is TRBJ2-2, with D possibly being TRBD2 (6 bases). V lost 2 bases, J lost 6 bases, and 10 bases lay in between. The CDR3 has 14 amino acids. CDR1 and CDR2 (germline): WSHSY, SAAADI. The DNA of the CDR3 is TGCGCCAGCAGTGAGGGGACTCGTCCCGGGGAGCTGTTTTTT. Amino acids: CASSEGTRPGELFF.

This clonotype was detected only a few times. The J gene is TRBJ2-2, the V gene TRBV5-6; D tentatively fits TRBD1 or TRBD2 (5 bases each). The CDR3 loop spans 13 amino acids. V lost 5 bases, J lost 4 bases, and 9 bases lay in between. Germline lookup yields CDR1 SGHDT and CDR2 YYEEEE. The CDR3 region has the DNA TGTGCCAGCAGACAAGGGACCACCGGGGAGCTGTTTTTT. The encoded protein is CASRQGTTGELFF.

This clonotype was detected ten times or more. The chain couples TRBV4-3 to TRBJ1-4, with TRBD1 matching 9 bases. V gave up 3 bases and J gave up 8 bases; unmatched junction bases: 13. The germline V gene has CDR1 LGHNA and CDR2 YSLEER. The CDR3 consists of 17 residues. The CDR3 is CASSHEWARTGAEKLFF. The CDR3 coding sequence is TGCGCCAGCAGCCACGAATGGGCGCGGACAGGGGCCGAAAAACTGTTTTTT.

This clonotype came up many times. The V gene is TRBV20-1, the J gene TRBJ1-1; TRBD1 aligns across 8 bases. Trimming at V came to 6 bases and at J to 10 bases, leaving 7 bases not matched to a gene. In germline, CDR1 is DFQATT, CDR2 SNEGSKA (reference sequence). This CDR3 is built from 11 residues. In DNA form, the CDR3 reads TGCAGTGCACAGGGGGGAGGAGGAGCTTTCTTT. This encodes CSAQGGGGAFF.

This clonotype was counted between two and nine times. The J gene is TRBJ1-5, the V gene TRBV7-2; no clear D. The V end lost 2 bases, the J end lost 6 bases, and 11 bases lay between the germline ends. The CDR3 loop spans 14 amino acids. Germline V gives CDR1 SGHTA, CDR2 FQGNSA. The CDR3 loop reads CASSLNGLGQPQHF. The CDR3 nucleotides read TGTGCCAGCAGCTTAAACGGACTGGGTCAGCCCCAGCATTTT.

The V gene is TRBV20-1, the J gene TRBJ1-1; D is possibly TRBD1 (5 bases). Germline V gene lookup returns CDR1 DFQATT and CDR2 SNEGSKA (reference sequence). The CDR3 extends over 14 amino acids. V lost 1 base and J 0 bases, leaving 9 bases between the germline ends. The CDR3 region is CSARVGALNTEAFF. DNA for the CDR3: TGCAGTGCTAGAGTCGGGGCCCTGAACACTGAAGCTTTCTTT.

This clonotype was counted many times. J is TRBJ1-5 and V is TRBV19; D ambiguous. Trimming took 4 bases from V and 2 from J, leaving 18 bases between them. Looked up from germline, CDR1 is LNHDA and CDR2 is SQIVND (reference sequence). There are 17 residues in the CDR3. In nucleotides, the CDR3 is TGTGCCAGTAGTAGGCCCTCTCTTGGTTTCGGCAATCAGCCCCAGCATTTT. This sequence encodes CASSRPSLGFGNQPQHF.

This clonotype was seen ten or more times. The rearrangement uses TRBV12-3 or TRBV12-4 and TRBJ1-6; TRBD1 might be the D (5 bases). V lost 7 bases to trimming and J lost 9 bases, with 13 bases between them. CDR3 length: 13 amino acids. The CDR3 region is CASTTGRGSPLHF. The CDR3 DNA follows: TGTGCCAGCACCACGGGACGCGGTTCACCCCTCCACTTT.

This clonotype was seen a few times. The V gene is TRBV5-1, the J gene TRBJ1-4, with D possibly TRBD1 on 6 matching bases. This CDR3 contains 16 residues. Germline V lookup: CDR1 SGHRS, CDR2 YFSETQ. Trimming took off 0 bases at V and 7 bases at J, with 16 bases between the two ends. DNA of the CDR3: TGCGCCAGCAGCTTGGCTTGGCAGGGGTTAAGTGAAAAACTGTTTTTT. Translating gives CASSLAWQGLSEKLFF.

This clonotype appeared a few times. This chain uses TRBV10-3 with TRBJ2-3, with D possibly TRBD2 on 5 matching bases. The V end lost 11 bases, the J end lost 5 bases, and 20 bases lay between the germline ends. Germline V gene data show CDR1 as ENHRY and CDR2 as SYGVKD. This CDR3 region has 14 residues. The chain's CDR3 is CAARSGRSGDTQYF. Here the CDR3 DNA reads TGTGCCGCCAGAAGCGGACGATCCGGAGATACGCAGTATTTT.

The rearrangement joins TRBV9 to TRBJ1-1; weak D call: TRBD1 (5 bases). Germline loops: CDR1 SGDLS, CDR2 YYNGEE. This CDR3 spans 14 amino acids. V lost 0 bases and J 0 bases, leaving 6 bases between the germline ends. CDR3 sequence reads: CASSVGGMNTEAFF. The CDR3, as DNA: TGTGCCAGCAGCGTAGGGGGGATGAACACTGAAGCTTTCTTT.

The V gene is TRBV10-2, the J gene TRBJ1-1, with D possibly TRBD1 on 5 matching bases. Germline-derived CDR1 and CDR2 are WSHSY and SAAADI. V was pared by 5 bases and J by 2 bases, with 12 bases between. There are 14 residues in the CDR3. CDR3 nucleotides: TGCGCCAGCAGTCCGGGACGGATTAACACTGAAGCTTTCTTT. Amino acid sequence: CASSPGRINTEAFF.

V and J are TRBV7-9 and TRBJ2-2; 7 bases map to TRBD1. From germline, CDR1 is SEHNR and CDR2 FQNEAQ (reference sequence). Trimming at V came to 5 bases and at J to 2 bases, leaving 5 bases not matched to a gene. The CDR3 is 15 amino acids. The CDR3 reads CASSNRDRNTGELFF. The CDR3 region has the DNA TGTGCCAGCAGCAACAGGGACAGAAACACCGGGGAGCTGTTTTTT. The full variable domain, rest sourced from reference TRBV7-9 and TRBJ2-2, is DTGVSQNPRHKITKRGQNVTFRCDPISEHNRLYWYRQTLGQGPEFLTYFQNEAQLEKSRLLSDRFSAERPKGSFSTLEIQRTEQGDSAMYLCASSNRDRNTGELFFGEGSRLTVL.

This clonotype was observed a handful of times. V gene TRBV20-1 combines with J gene TRBJ2-3; D is unclear. Per germline, CDR1 DFQATT and CDR2 SNEGSKA (reference sequence). The V and J ends lost 5 bases and 7 bases respectively, with 19 bases between them. CDR3 size: 14 residues. CDR3 in amino acids: CSAQSFAERNTQYF. The CDR3 region has the DNA TGCAGTGCTCAAAGTTTCGCGGAACGGAATACGCAGTATTTT.

V gene TRBV7-8 combines with J gene TRBJ2-7, with 12 bases lining up with TRBD1. V trimming: 2 bases; J trimming: 4 bases; junction bases outside the gene matches: 15. CDR3 size: 19 residues. In germline, CDR1 is SGHVS, CDR2 FQNEAQ. DNA for the CDR3: TGTGCCAGCAGCTTACCGGGACAGGGGGCTTGGGACTCCCCTTACGAGCAGTACTTC. Residues: CASSLPGQGAWDSPYEQYF. Drawing the rest from reference TRBV7-8 and TRBJ2-7, the complete variable domain is GAGVSQSPRYKVAKRGQDVALRCDPISGHVSLFWYQQALGQGPEFLTYFQNEAQLDKSGLPSDRFFAERPEGSVSTLKIQRTQQEDSAVYLCASSLPGQGAWDSPYEQYFGPGTRLTVT.

This clonotype was seen more than once but under ten times. The rearrangement links TRBV6-1 to TRBJ1-4, with a tentative D call TRBD1 (5 bases). Germline V lookup: CDR1 MNHNS, CDR2 SASEGT. CDR3 length: 16 amino acids. V lost 2 bases and J lost 6, with 16 bases in between. Here the CDR3 DNA reads TGTGCCAGCAGTGAAACCGGGCGGGGGGGGTATGAAAAACTGTTTTTT. Translating gives CASSETGRGGYEKLFF.

The chain carries TRBV7-7 and TRBJ2-3; 8 bases are shared with TRBD2. The CDR3 runs 15 residues. Germline lookup yields CDR1 SSHAT and CDR2 FNYEAQ (reference sequence). V lost 2 bases, J lost 8 bases, and 9 bases stayed unmatched. For the CDR3, the DNA is TGTGCCAGCAGCTTAAATGCGGGAGGATCGAGTACGCAGTATTTT. This encodes CASSLNAGGSSTQYF. The full variable domain, completed using reference TRBV7-7 and TRBJ2-3, is GAGVSQSPRYKVTKRGQDVTLRCDPISSHATLYWYQQALGQGPEFLTYFNYEAQPDKSGLPSDRFSAERPEGSISTLTIQRTEQRDSAMYRCASSLNAGGSSTQYFGPGTRLTVL.

The CDR3 loop is CASSPRGSGNNEQFF. The DNA of the CDR3 is TGTGCCAGCAGCCCCCGTGGTAGCGGAAACAATGAGCAGTTCTTC. This rearrangement joins TRBV7-9 to TRBJ2-1; D possibly corresponds to TRBD2 (6 bases). Germline V gene data show CDR1 as SEHNR and CDR2 as FQNEAQ (reference sequence). V was trimmed by 5 bases and J by 5 bases, leaving 16 bases between them. The CDR3 contains 15 residues.

This clonotype was seen ten or more times. CDR3 sequence: CASSWGDQLPEQYF. In nucleotides, the CDR3 is TGCGCCAGCAGCTGGGGGGATCAACTCCCCGAGCAGTACTTC. The rearrangement joins TRBV5-1 to TRBJ2-7; D may be TRBD2 (6 bases). Germline V lookup: CDR1 SGHRS, CDR2 YFSETQ. V was shortened by 3 bases and J by 6 bases, with 16 bases between the two germline ends. The CDR3 is made up of 14 amino acids.

The V and J genes are TRBV4-2 and TRBJ2-5; 8 positions agree with TRBD2. Losses at the gene ends were 0 bases for V and 5 bases for J; bases not matched to a gene: 14. CDR3 length: 18 amino acids. CDR1 is LGHNA, CDR2 YNFKEQ, per germline. CDR3 amino acids: CASSQDRGGLGRPETQYF. DNA for the CDR3: TGTGCCAGCAGCCAAGATCGCGGGGGGCTCGGGAGGCCGGAGACCCAGTACTTC.

The V and J genes are TRBV6-1 and TRBJ1-5; a weak D match, TRBD1 (6 bases). The V and J ends lost 8 bases and 4 bases respectively, with 12 bases between them. CDR1 is MNHNS and CDR2 is SASEGT in the germline V gene. The CDR3 runs 13 residues. For the CDR3, the DNA is TGTGCCAGCGGAAGTACAGGGAATCAGCCCCAGCATTTT. This sequence encodes CASGSTGNQPQHF.

This clonotype was seen ten or more times. The CDR3 here is CASRRRDRGREERGPQHF. The CDR3 DNA sequence: TGTGCCAGCAGACGCCGGGACAGGGGAAGAGAGGAACGGGGGCCCCAGCATTTT. This rearrangement joins TRBV6-2 or TRBV6-3 to TRBJ1-5; TRBD1 matches at 10 bases. The trim removed 6 bases at V and 9 bases at J, leaving 20 bases unmatched. There are 18 residues in the CDR3. The germline V gene has CDR1 MNHEY and CDR2 SVGEGT.

V gene TRBV29-1 combines with J gene TRBJ2-2; D ambiguous. V was pared by 4 bases and J by 1 base, with 7 bases between. Germline loops: CDR1 SQVTM, CDR2 ANQGSEA. This CDR3 is built from 13 residues. CDR3 in DNA: TGCAGCGTTGGAGTAGGGAACACCGGGGAGCTGTTTTTT. This codes for CSVGVGNTGELFF.

V gene TRBV11-2 combines with J gene TRBJ2-1; TRBD1 agrees at 8 bases. V lost 2 bases to trimming and J lost 3 bases; unmatched junction nucleotides: 9. The germline V gene has CDR1 SGHAT and CDR2 FQNNGV. The CDR3 is 17 residues long. Written as DNA, the CDR3 is TGTGCCAGCAGCTTATTTACAGACAGGGGCAGCTACAATGAGCAGTTCTTC. This gives the protein CASSLFTDRGSYNEQFF.

There are a few counts of this clonotype. The chain recombines TRBV6-5 with TRBJ1-3; maybe TRBD1 (6 bases). CDR1 and CDR2 from the germline V gene are MNHEY and SVGAGI. Trimming took off 4 bases at V and 8 bases at J, with 12 bases between the two ends. The CDR3 contains 13 residues. The CDR3 is CASSLTGAHTIYF. In nucleotides, the CDR3 is TGTGCCAGCAGTTTGACAGGTGCACACACCATATATTTT.

This clonotype has only a few counts. The chain uses TRBV29-1 and TRBJ2-1; 8 positions match TRBD2. CDR1 is SQVTM and CDR2 is ANQGSEA in the germline V gene. This CDR3 comprises 14 residues. The V and J ends lost 5 bases and 4 bases, in that order; junction bases with no gene match: 7. The CDR3, as DNA: TGCAGCGTTCCCGGGAGGGCCGTGTACAATGAGCAGTTCTTC. Translation gives CSVPGRAVYNEQFF.

For the CDR3, the DNA is TGCGCCAGCAGCTTGTGGCGGATGGACACCGGGGAGCTGTTTTTT. Its protein is CASSLWRMDTGELFF. The chain carries TRBV5-1 and TRBJ2-2, with no clear D. Looked up from germline, CDR1 is SGHRS and CDR2 is YFSETQ. V shed 1 base and J shed 3 bases, with 10 bases lying between them. The CDR3 length is 15 residues.

The V call is TRBV5-6, the J call TRBJ1-6, with 7 bases identical to TRBD1. V lost 4 bases to trimming and J lost 8 bases; unmatched junction nucleotides: 9. Germline values: CDR1 SGHDT, CDR2 YYEEEE. This CDR3 comprises 15 residues. The CDR3 here is CASSGGTVGYSPLHF. The CDR3 region has the DNA TGTGCCAGCAGCGGTGGGACAGTAGGTTATTCACCCCTCCACTTT.